The rows below give T cell receptor beta chains drawn from one sample of a study of spatial heterogeneity in lung cancer. TCRdb reprocessed the 5' RACE reads via MiXCR and lists one record per CDR3 protein. The sample carries approximately 30,000 distinct CDR3 sequences, roughly a tenth recorded once. This specimen consisted of PBMCs, obtained at follow-up. The receptors here all came from a female donor with early-stage non-small cell lung cancer. Both conserved end residues are part of each CDR3. The D gene is left open where the match is weak. Clone size, where shown, is once, few, many, or a class for clones that have expanded.

d_gene	j_gene	abundance	v_gene	CDR3aa	CDR3nt
.	TRBJ1-2	many	TRBV11-2	CASSLEGYGYTF	TGTGCCAGCAGCTTAGAAGGGTATGGCTACACCTTC
.	TRBJ2-5	.	TRBV7-9	CASRSQETQYF	TGTGCCAGCAGATCTCAAGAGACCCAGTACTTC
.	TRBJ1-5	.	TRBV6-5	CASSYRTGLQPQHF	TGTGCCAGCAGTTACAGAACAGGGCTTCAGCCCCAGCATTTT
.	TRBJ2-2	few	TRBV7-2	CASSLAGTGELFF	TGTGCCAGCAGCTTAGCGGGGACCGGGGAGCTGTTTTTT
.	TRBJ1-1	many	TRBV6-2/TRBV6-3	CASSYLDSGTEAFF	TGTGCCAGCAGTTACCTGGACTCGGGGACTGAAGCTTTCTTT
TRBD2	TRBJ2-1	medium-sized	TRBV14	CASSHAGLAEYNEQFF	TGTGCCAGCAGCCACGCCGGACTAGCGGAGTACAATGAGCAGTTCTTC
.	TRBJ2-2	many	TRBV1	CTSSQLSGDYTGELFF	TGCACCAGCAGCCAGCTTAGCGGGGACTACACCGGGGAGCTGTTTTTT
.	TRBJ2-7	few	TRBV27	CASSFASPYEQYF	TGTGCCAGCAGTTTCGCCAGCCCCTACGAGCAGTACTTC
TRBD1	TRBJ1-2	many	TRBV7-2	CASSPRTGFNYGYTF	TGTGCCAGCAGCCCCCGGACAGGGTTTAACTATGGCTACACCTTC
.	TRBJ1-1	many	TRBV28	CASSLTLEAFF	TGTGCCAGCAGCCTTACACTTGAAGCTTTCTTT
.	TRBJ2-7	many	TRBV29-1	CSVETPTEQYF	TGCAGCGTTGAAACCCCAACCGAGCAGTACTTC
.	TRBJ2-5	medium-sized	TRBV29-1	CSVAEPQETQYF	TGCAGCGTTGCGGAACCCCAAGAGACCCAGTACTTC
TRBD1	TRBJ2-1	.	TRBV12-3/TRBV12-4	CASSPGQGLGYNEQFF	TGTGCCAGCAGTCCGGGACAGGGTTTGGGGTACAATGAGCAGTTCTTC
.	TRBJ2-2	few	TRBV6-6	CASTSTGAGGPTGELFF	TGTGCCAGCACTTCCACGGGGGCAGGGGGTCCCACCGGGGAGCTGTTTTTT
.	TRBJ2-2	few	TRBV29-1	CSVEDQGGAPAGELFF	TGCAGCGTTGAAGATCAGGGGGGCGCCCCCGCCGGGGAGCTGTTTTTT
.	TRBJ2-7	few	TRBV4-3	CASSQDLAPEGEQYF	TGCGCCAGCAGCCAAGACCTTGCCCCCGAGGGGGAGCAGTACTTC
TRBD2	TRBJ2-1	many	TRBV5-6	CASSTGTSSLDLFF	TGTGCCAGCAGCACCGGGACTAGTAGTTTAGACCTGTTCTTC
TRBD2	TRBJ2-7	many	TRBV12-3/TRBV12-4	CASSLQMGGTLHYEQYF	TGTGCCAGCAGTCTCCAGATGGGGGGGACGTTACACTACGAGCAGTACTTC
TRBD1	TRBJ1-5	many	TRBV29-1	CSVLTGVSNQPQHF	TGCAGCGTCCTGACAGGGGTGAGCAATCAGCCCCAGCATTTT
.	TRBJ1-2	.	TRBV20-1	CSAPGRNYGYTF	TGCAGTGCCCCGGGCAGAAACTATGGCTACACCTTC
TRBD1	TRBJ2-7	.	TRBV7-2	CASSKDRAYEQYF	TGTGCCAGCAGCAAGGACAGGGCCTACGAGCAGTACTTC
.	TRBJ2-2	few	TRBV15	CATSRDRGSTGELFF	TGTGCCACCAGCAGAGATCGAGGGTCCACCGGGGAGCTGTTTTTT
.	TRBJ2-7	many	TRBV12-3/TRBV12-4	CASSPDGYYEQYF	TGTGCCAGCAGCCCCGACGGATACTACGAGCAGTACTTC
TRBD2	TRBJ2-1	many	TRBV7-6	CASSTLAGATYNEQFF	TGTGCCAGCAGCACACTAGCGGGTGCAACATACAATGAGCAGTTCTTC
.	TRBJ2-7	few	TRBV5-1	CASSLDRVGAYEQYF	TGCGCCAGCAGCTTGGACAGGGTTGGGGCCTACGAGCAGTACTTC
.	TRBJ2-6	few	TRBV11-2	CASSTLRGSGANVLTF	TGTGCCAGCAGCACCCTCAGGGGATCTGGGGCCAACGTCCTGACTTTC
.	TRBJ1-1	many	TRBV25-1	CASSTDSVAEAFF	TGTGCCAGCAGTACAGACAGTGTCGCTGAAGCTTTCTTT
TRBD1	TRBJ1-5	few	TRBV6-1	CASSETGVVNQPQHF	TGTGCCAGCAGTGAGACAGGGGTGGTCAATCAGCCCCAGCATTTT
.	TRBJ2-1	many	TRBV6-5	CASSYGSSRSSYNEQFF	TGTGCCAGCAGTTACGGCTCTTCCCGGAGCTCCTACAATGAGCAGTTCTTC
TRBD1	TRBJ2-7	.	TRBV29-1	CSVVLGQGVYEQYF	TGCAGCGTCGTTCTGGGACAGGGGGTCTACGAGCAGTACTTC
.	TRBJ2-7	few	TRBV5-4	CASSLGVGYEQYF	TGTGCCAGCAGCTTGGGGGTGGGTTACGAGCAGTACTTC
.	TRBJ1-1	many	TRBV12-3/TRBV12-4	CASSFPGRDTEAFF	TGTGCCAGCAGTTTCCCAGGTCGGGACACTGAAGCTTTCTTT
.	TRBJ2-2	many	TRBV25-1	CASSDRRGPNTGELFF	TGTGCCAGCAGTGATCGACGGGGACCTAACACCGGGGAGCTGTTTTTT
TRBD2	TRBJ2-7	.	TRBV2	CASSEAETSGGAGKDEQYF	TGTGCCAGCAGTGAAGCGGAGACTAGCGGGGGGGCAGGGAAGGACGAGCAGTACTTC
.	TRBJ2-2	.	TRBV10-3	CAIRTGELFF	TGTGCCATCAGAACCGGGGAGCTGTTTTTT
.	TRBJ2-3	many	TRBV28	CASSPASRPDTQYF	TGTGCCAGCAGTCCCGCGTCGCGTCCAGATACGCAGTATTTT
.	TRBJ1-2	.	TRBV7-2	CATAGIYGYTF	TGTGCCACCGCAGGGATTTATGGCTACACCTTC
.	TRBJ2-3	many	TRBV2	CASSLDTQYF	TGTGCCAGCTCGTTAGATACGCAGTATTTT
.	TRBJ2-3	many	TRBV2	CASLGPDTQYF	TGTGCCAGCTTGGGTCCAGATACGCAGTATTTT
.	TRBJ2-6	few	TRBV6-6	CASSSTDGGSGANVLTF	TGTGCCAGCAGTTCCACGGACGGGGGCTCTGGGGCCAACGTCCTGACTTTC
.	TRBJ2-7	few	TRBV28	CASRRSGSYEQYF	TGTGCCAGCAGACGATCGGGCTCCTACGAGCAGTACTTC
.	TRBJ1-1	few	TRBV28	CASTFGATDTEAFF	TGTGCCAGCACCTTTGGGGCCACCGACACTGAAGCTTTCTTT
TRBD1	TRBJ2-5	many	TRBV12-3/TRBV12-4	CASSRDRDQETQYF	TGTGCCAGCAGCAGGGACAGGGACCAAGAGACCCAGTACTTC
.	TRBJ2-4	many	TRBV5-1	CASSLPDLAKNIQYF	TGCGCCAGCAGCTTGCCGGACCTAGCCAAAAACATTCAGTACTTC
TRBD2	TRBJ2-1	few	TRBV7-2	CASSPSGGRSYNEQFF	TGTGCCAGCAGCCCTAGCGGGGGGAGGTCCTACAATGAGCAGTTCTTC
TRBD1	TRBJ2-3	.	TRBV28	CASGRGDRADTQYF	TGTGCCAGCGGGAGGGGGGACAGGGCAGATACGCAGTATTTT
.	TRBJ2-4	.	TRBV7-2	CASSLEMAATKNIQYF	TGTGCCAGCAGCTTAGAAATGGCAGCAACCAAAAACATTCAGTACTTC
.	TRBJ2-1	.	TRBV9	CASSATGTGEQFF	TGTGCCAGCAGCGCTACAGGGACGGGTGAGCAGTTCTTC